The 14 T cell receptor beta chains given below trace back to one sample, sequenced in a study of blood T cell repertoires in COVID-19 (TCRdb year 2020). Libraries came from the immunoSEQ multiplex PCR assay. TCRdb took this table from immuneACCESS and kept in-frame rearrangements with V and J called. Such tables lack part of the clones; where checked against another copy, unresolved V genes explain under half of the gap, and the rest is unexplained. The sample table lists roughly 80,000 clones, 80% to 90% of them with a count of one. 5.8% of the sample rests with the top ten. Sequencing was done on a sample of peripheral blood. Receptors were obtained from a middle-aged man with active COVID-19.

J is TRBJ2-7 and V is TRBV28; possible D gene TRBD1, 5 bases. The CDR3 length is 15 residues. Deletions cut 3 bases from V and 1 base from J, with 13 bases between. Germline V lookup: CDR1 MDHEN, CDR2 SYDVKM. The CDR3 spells CASSLVGPNSYEQYF. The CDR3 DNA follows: TGTGCCAGCAGTTTGGTGGGGCCGAATTCCTACGAGCAGTACTTC.

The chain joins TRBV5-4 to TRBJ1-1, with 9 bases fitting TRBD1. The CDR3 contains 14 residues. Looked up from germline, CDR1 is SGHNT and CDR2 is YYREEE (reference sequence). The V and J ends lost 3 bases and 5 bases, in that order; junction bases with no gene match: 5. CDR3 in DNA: TGTGCCAGCAGCTGGGGACAGGGAAAGACTGAAGCTTTCTTT. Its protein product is CASSWGQGKTEAFF.

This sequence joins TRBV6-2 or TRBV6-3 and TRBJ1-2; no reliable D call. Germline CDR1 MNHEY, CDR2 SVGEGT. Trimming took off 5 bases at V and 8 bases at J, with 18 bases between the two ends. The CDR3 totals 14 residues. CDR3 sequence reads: CASSPPLEERGYTF. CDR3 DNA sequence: TGTGCCAGCAGTCCGCCCTTAGAGGAACGGGGCTACACCTTC.

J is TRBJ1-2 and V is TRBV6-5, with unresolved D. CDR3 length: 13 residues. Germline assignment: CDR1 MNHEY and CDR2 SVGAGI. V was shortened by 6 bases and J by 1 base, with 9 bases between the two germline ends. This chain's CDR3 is CASRRRNNYGYTF. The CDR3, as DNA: TGTGCCAGCAGGCGGAGAAATAACTATGGCTACACCTTC.

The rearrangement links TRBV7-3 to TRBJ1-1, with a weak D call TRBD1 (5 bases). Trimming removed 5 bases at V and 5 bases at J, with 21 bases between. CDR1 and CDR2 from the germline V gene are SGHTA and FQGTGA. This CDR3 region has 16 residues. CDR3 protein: CASSPQTRGVGTEAFF. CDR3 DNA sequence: TGTGCCAGCAGCCCTCAGACTCGGGGGGTCGGAACTGAAGCTTTCTTT.

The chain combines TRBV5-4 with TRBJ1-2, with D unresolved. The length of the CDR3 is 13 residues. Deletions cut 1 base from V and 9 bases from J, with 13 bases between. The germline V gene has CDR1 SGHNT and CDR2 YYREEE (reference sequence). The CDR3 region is CASSLIGIGSYTF. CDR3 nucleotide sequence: TGTGCCAGCAGCTTGATCGGGATTGGAAGCTACACCTTC.

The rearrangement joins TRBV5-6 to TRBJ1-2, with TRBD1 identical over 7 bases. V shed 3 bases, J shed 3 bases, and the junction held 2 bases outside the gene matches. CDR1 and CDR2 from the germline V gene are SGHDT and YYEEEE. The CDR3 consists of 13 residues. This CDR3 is CASSSGQYYGYTF. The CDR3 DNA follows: TGTGCCAGCAGCTCGGGACAGTACTATGGCTACACCTTC.

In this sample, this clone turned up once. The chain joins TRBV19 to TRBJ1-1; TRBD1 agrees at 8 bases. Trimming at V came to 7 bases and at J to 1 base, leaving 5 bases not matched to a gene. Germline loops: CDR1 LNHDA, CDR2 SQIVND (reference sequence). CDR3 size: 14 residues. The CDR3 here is CASTRGRENTEAFF. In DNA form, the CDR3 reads TGTGCCAGTACCAGGGGGCGGGAGAACACTGAAGCTTTCTTT.

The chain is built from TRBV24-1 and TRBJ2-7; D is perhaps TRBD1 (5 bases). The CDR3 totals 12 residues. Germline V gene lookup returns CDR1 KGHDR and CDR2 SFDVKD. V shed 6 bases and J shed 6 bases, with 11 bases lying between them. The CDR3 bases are TGTGCCACCAGTAAGGTAGGGGCCGAGCAGTACTTC. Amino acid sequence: CATSKVGAEQYF.

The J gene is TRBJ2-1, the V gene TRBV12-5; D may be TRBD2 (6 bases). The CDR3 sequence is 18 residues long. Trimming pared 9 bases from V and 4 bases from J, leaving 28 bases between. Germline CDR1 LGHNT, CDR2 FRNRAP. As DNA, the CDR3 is TGTGCTAGGGTCGTTGAGAGACCGGAGGGCCAAGGTTACAATGAGCAGTTCTTC. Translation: CARVVERPEGQGYNEQFF.

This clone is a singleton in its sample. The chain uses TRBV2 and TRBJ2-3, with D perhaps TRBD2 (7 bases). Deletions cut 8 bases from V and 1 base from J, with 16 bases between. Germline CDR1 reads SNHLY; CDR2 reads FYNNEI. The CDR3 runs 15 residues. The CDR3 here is CASRGGDAGTDTQYF. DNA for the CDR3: TGTGCCAGCCGAGGGGGGGACGCAGGCACAGATACGCAGTATTTT.

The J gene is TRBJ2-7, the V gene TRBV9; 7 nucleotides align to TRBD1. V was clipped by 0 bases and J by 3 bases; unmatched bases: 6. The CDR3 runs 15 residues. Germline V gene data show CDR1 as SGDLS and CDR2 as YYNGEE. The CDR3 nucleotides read TGTGCCAGCAGCGTAGCTCTGAACAGGGGCTACGAGCAGTACTTC. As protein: CASSVALNRGYEQYF.

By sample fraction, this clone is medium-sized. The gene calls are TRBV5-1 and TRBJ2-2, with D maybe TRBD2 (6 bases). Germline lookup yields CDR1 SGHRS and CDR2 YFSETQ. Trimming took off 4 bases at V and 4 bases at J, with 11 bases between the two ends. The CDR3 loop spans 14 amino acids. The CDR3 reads CASSGGLTTGELFF. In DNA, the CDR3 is TGCGCCAGCAGCGGGGGACTTACCACCGGGGAGCTGTTTTTT.

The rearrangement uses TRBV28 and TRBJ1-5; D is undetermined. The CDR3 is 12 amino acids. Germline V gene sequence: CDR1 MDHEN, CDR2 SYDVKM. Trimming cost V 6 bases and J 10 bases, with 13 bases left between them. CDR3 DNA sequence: TGTGCCAGCAGCTTAAGTAGTCCCCCCCAGCATTTT. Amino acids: CASSLSSPPQHF.